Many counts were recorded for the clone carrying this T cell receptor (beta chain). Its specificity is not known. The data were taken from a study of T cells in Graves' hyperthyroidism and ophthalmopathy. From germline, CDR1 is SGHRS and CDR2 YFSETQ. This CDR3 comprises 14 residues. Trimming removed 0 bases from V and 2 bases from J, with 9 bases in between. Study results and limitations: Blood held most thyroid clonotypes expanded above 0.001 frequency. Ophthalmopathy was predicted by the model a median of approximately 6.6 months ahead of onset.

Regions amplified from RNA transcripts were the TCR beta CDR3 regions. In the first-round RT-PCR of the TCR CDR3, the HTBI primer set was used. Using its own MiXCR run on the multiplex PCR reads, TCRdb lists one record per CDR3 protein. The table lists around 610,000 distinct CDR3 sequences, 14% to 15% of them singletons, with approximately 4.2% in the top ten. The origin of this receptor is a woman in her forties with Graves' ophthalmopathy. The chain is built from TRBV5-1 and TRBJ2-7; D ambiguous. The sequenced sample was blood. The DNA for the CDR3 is TGCGCCAGCAGCTTGGACGTAACCGCCTACGAGCAGTACTTC. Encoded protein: CASSLDVTAYEQYF.